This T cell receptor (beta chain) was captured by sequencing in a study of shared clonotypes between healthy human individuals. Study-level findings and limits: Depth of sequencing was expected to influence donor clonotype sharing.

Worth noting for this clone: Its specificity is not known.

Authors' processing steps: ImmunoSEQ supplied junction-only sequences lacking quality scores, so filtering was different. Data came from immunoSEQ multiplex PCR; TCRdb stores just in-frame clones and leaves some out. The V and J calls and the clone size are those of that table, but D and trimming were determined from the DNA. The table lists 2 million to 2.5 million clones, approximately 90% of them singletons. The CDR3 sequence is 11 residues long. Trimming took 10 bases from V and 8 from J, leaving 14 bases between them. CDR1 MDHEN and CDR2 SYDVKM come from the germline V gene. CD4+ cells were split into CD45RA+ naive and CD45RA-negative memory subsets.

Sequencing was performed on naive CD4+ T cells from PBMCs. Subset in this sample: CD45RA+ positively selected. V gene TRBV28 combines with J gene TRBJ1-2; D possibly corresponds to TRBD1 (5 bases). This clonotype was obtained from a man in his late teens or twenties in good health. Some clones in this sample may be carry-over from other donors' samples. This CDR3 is CATDTGRGYTF. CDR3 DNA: TGTGCCACCGACACGGGGCGAGGCTACACCTTC.